Shown below are 22 T cell receptor beta chains from a single sample sequenced in a study of blood T cell repertoires in COVID-19. Generated by immunoSEQ multiplex PCR, the TCRdb table keeps only in-frame clones and is missing some. The sample has a few hundred thousand clones; approximately 89% are singletons. Sample: peripheral blood. The receptor source for this set is a man between 35 and 55 years old who had recovered from COVID-19.

The gene calls are TRBV30 and TRBJ2-2; TRBD1 agrees at 9 bases. The CDR3 sequence is 16 residues long. Trimming removed 4 bases from V and 6 bases from J; junction bases left unmatched: 12. Per germline, CDR1 GTSNPN and CDR2 SVGIG (reference sequence). In DNA form, the CDR3 reads TGTGCCTGGACCGGCTATTGGACAGGGGTTCCCGGGGAGCTGTTTTTT. Its translation is CAWTGYWTGVPGELFF.

The chain carries TRBV5-1 and TRBJ2-1, with 7 bases lining up with TRBD2. The germline V gene encodes CDR1 SGHRS and CDR2 YFSETQ. The CDR3 covers 16 residues. Trimming removed 1 base from V and 4 bases from J; junction bases left unmatched: 8. CDR3 in amino acids: CASSLSGGSIYNEQFF. The CDR3 coding sequence is TGCGCCAGCAGCTTGAGTGGCGGGAGTATTTACAATGAGCAGTTCTTC.

This clone was detected a few times. The chain recombines TRBV6-5 with TRBJ1-5; D remains unclear. V lost 6 bases and J lost 1, with 10 bases in between. The CDR3 loop spans 14 amino acids. From germline, CDR1 is MNHEY and CDR2 SVGAGI. The CDR3 DNA reads TGTGCCAGCAGCCCCGGCAGGAGCAATCAGCCCCAGCATTTT. Its translation is CASSPGRSNQPQHF.

This clone was seen a single time. The genes are TRBV25-1 and TRBJ1-6; D not certain. The germline V and J ends were trimmed by 2 bases and 7 bases, with 12 bases remaining between them. Germline CDR1 MGHDK, CDR2 SYGVNS. The CDR3 runs to 15 residues. The CDR3 is CASSEKGSGNSPLHF. As DNA, the CDR3 is TGTGCCAGCAGTGAAAAAGGGAGTGGCAATTCACCCCTCCACTTT.

The chain uses TRBV5-1 and TRBJ1-4, with TRBD1 identical over 7 bases. The CDR3 runs to 15 residues. Germline assignment: CDR1 SGHRS and CDR2 YFSETQ. Trimming at V came to 2 bases and at J to 5 bases, leaving 6 bases not matched to a gene. CDR3 coding DNA: TGCGCCAGCAGCTTCTGGACAGGATCGAATGAAAAACTGTTTTTT. Its protein product is CASSFWTGSNEKLFF.

This chain links TRBV7-9 with TRBJ2-5, with 8 nucleotides matching TRBD2. Trimming cost V 2 bases and J 1 base; bases outside gene matches: 6. Germline CDR1 reads SEHNR; CDR2 reads FQNEAQ (reference sequence). The length of the CDR3 is 16 residues. CDR3: CASSLPPGGGQETQYF. The CDR3, as DNA: TGTGCCAGCAGCTTACCCCCGGGGGGGGGCCAAGAGACCCAGTACTTC. The whole variable domain, filled in from reference TRBV7-9 and TRBJ2-5, reads DTGVSQNPRHKITKRGQNVTFRCDPISEHNRLYWYRQTLGQGPEFLTYFQNEAQLEKSRLLSDRFSAERPKGSFSTLEIQRTEQGDSAMYLCASSLPPGGGQETQYFGPGTRLLVL.

The V gene is TRBV4-3, the J gene TRBJ2-1; D remains unclear. Trimming cost V 6 bases and J 1 base, with 13 bases left between them. The CDR3 extends over 15 amino acids. Germline V gene sequence: CDR1 LGHNA, CDR2 YSLEER. The CDR3 sequence: CASRPEIRSYNEQFF. DNA of the CDR3: TGCGCCAGCAGGCCCGAAATTAGATCCTACAATGAGCAGTTCTTC.

This sequence joins TRBV19 and TRBJ2-5; tentatively, D is TRBD1 (5 bases). This CDR3 spans 12 amino acids. Germline CDR1 is LNHDA and CDR2 is SQIVND (reference sequence). V dropped 5 bases and J dropped 5 bases, with 9 bases sitting between them. The CDR3 loop is CASSAGRETQYF. In DNA, the CDR3 is TGTGCCAGTAGTGCAGGGCGGGAGACCCAGTACTTC.

This clone showed up just once. The same CDR3 is also encoded by other DNA sequences in this sample. This chain connects TRBV18 to TRBJ1-1; 11 bases fit TRBD1. V was clipped by 4 bases and J by 4 bases; unmatched bases: 2. CDR3 length equals 14 residues. Germline V CDR1 and CDR2: KGHSH, LQKENI. This CDR3 reads CASSLGTGGTEAFF. CDR3 nucleotides: TGTGCCAGCTCACTGGGGACAGGGGGCACTGAAGCTTTCTTT.

V gene TRBV6-5 combines with J gene TRBJ1-3; TRBD1 aligns across 9 bases. The J segment lost 3 bases and the V segment lost 6 bases, leaving 0 bases of the junction unmatched. The CDR3 sequence is 13 residues long. Looked up from germline, CDR1 is MNHEY and CDR2 is SVGAGI. CDR3 in DNA: TGTGCCAGCAGGACAGGGGGTGGAAACACCATATATTTT. This encodes CASRTGGGNTIYF.

The J gene is TRBJ2-7, the V gene TRBV2; 7 nucleotides align to TRBD2. Trimming at V came to 6 bases and at J to 9 bases, leaving 14 bases not matched to a gene. The germline V gene has CDR1 SNHLY and CDR2 FYNNEI. The CDR3 length is 14 residues. Here the CDR3 reads CASRSSGSPGRQYF. The DNA of the CDR3 is TGTGCCAGCAGGTCTAGCGGATCACCGGGGAGGCAGTACTTC. Drawing the rest from reference TRBV2 and TRBJ2-7, the complete variable domain is EPEVTQTPSHQVTQMGQEVILRCVPISNHLYFYWYRQILGQKVEFLVSFYNNEISEKSEIFDDQFSVERPDGSNFTLKIRSTKLEDSAMYFCASRSSGSPGRQYFGPGTRLTVT.

The rearrangement uses TRBV15 and TRBJ1-1, with 12 bases aligning to TRBD1. The V gene end was trimmed by 3 bases and the J gene end by 4 bases; junction bases not matched to a gene: 0. Germline values: CDR1 LNHNV, CDR2 YYDKDF (reference sequence). This CDR3 is 14 amino acids long. In nucleotides, the CDR3 is TGTGCCACCAGCAGGGGACAGGGGGCCACTGAAGCTTTCTTT. This encodes CATSRGQGATEAFF. Looking up the rest from reference TRBV15 and TRBJ1-1 gives the full variable domain: DAMVIQNPRYQVTQFGKPVTLSCSQTLNHNVMYWYQQKSSQAPKLLFHYYDKDFNNEADTPDNFQSRRPNTSFCFLDIRSPGLGDTAMYLCATSRGQGATEAFFGQGTRLTVV.

J is TRBJ2-7 and V is TRBV5-4; no reliable D call. In germline, CDR1 is SGHNT, CDR2 YYREEE (reference sequence). The V and J ends lost 4 bases and 0 bases respectively, with 8 bases between them. The CDR3 has 13 residues. CDR3 in amino acids: CASSVTTSYEQYF. DNA for the CDR3: TGTGCCAGCAGCGTCACAACCTCCTACGAGCAGTACTTC.

V is TRBV2 and J is TRBJ2-5; TRBD1 agrees at 7 bases. CDR3 length: 15 amino acids. From germline, CDR1 is SNHLY and CDR2 FYNNEI. V gave up 6 bases and J gave up 7 bases; unmatched junction bases: 14. The CDR3 loop is CASSIAPTGRPTQYF. Written as DNA, the CDR3 is TGTGCCAGCAGCATTGCCCCGACAGGGCGCCCGACCCAGTACTTC.

The chain links TRBV10-3 to TRBJ2-1; perhaps TRBD2 as D (5 bases). V lost 2 bases, J lost 0 bases, and 8 bases lay in between. CDR1 is ENHRY and CDR2 is SYGVKD in the germline V gene. This CDR3 has 15 residues. The CDR3: CAISEGGSSYNEQFF. CDR3 DNA sequence: TGTGCCATCAGTGAGGGTGGGAGCTCCTACAATGAGCAGTTCTTC.

This chain connects TRBV2 to TRBJ2-7, with 7 bases fitting TRBD1. This CDR3 has 14 amino acids. J was trimmed by 0 bases and V by 3 bases; bases with no gene match: 2. The V gene's germline CDR1 is SNHLY and CDR2 FYNNEI. The CDR3 DNA reads TGTGCCAGCAGTGAGACAGGGCCCTCCTACGAGCAGTACTTC. It yields the protein CASSETGPSYEQYF. The full variable domain, rest sourced from reference TRBV2 and TRBJ2-7, is EPEVTQTPSHQVTQMGQEVILRCVPISNHLYFYWYRQILGQKVEFLVSFYNNEISEKSEIFDDQFSVERPDGSNFTLKIRSTKLEDSAMYFCASSETGPSYEQYFGPGTRLTVT.

This sequence joins TRBV24-1 and TRBJ2-1; 11 nucleotides align to TRBD2. The CDR3 sequence is 16 residues long. Germline V gene data show CDR1 as KGHDR and CDR2 as SFDVKD. J was trimmed by 5 bases and V by 4 bases; bases with no gene match: 6. The CDR3 is CATSDLGTSGNNEQFF. In DNA, the CDR3 is TGTGCCACCAGTGACCTCGGGACTAGCGGTAACAATGAGCAGTTCTTC.

The genes are TRBV30 and TRBJ1-3; D perhaps matches TRBD1 (5 bases). The CDR3 spans 15 residues. The germline CDR1 and CDR2 sequences are GTSNPN and SVGIG (reference sequence). V was clipped by 2 bases and J by 3 bases, with 14 bases between them. The CDR3 loop reads CAWSRITGFGNTIYF. As DNA, the CDR3 is TGTGCCTGGAGTAGGATTACAGGATTTGGAAACACCATATATTTT.

This clone came up a few times. The gene calls are TRBV5-5 and TRBJ2-3; 8 bases map to TRBD2. This CDR3 has 16 amino acids. The V segment lost 0 bases and the J segment 3 bases; nucleotides outside the gene matches: 6. Germline V gene lookup returns CDR1 SGHKS and CDR2 YYEKEE (reference sequence). In nucleotides, the CDR3 is TGTGCCAGCAGCTTGGTACGGGAGGGGGGTACAGATACGCAGTATTTT. It is translated as CASSLVREGGTDTQYF.

The chain joins TRBV29-1 to TRBJ2-1; tentative D call: TRBD1 (7 bases). V was cut by 3 bases and J by 4 bases, with 16 bases left in between. The CDR3 length is 15 residues. CDR1 is SQVTM, CDR2 ANQGSEA, per germline. CDR3 in DNA: TGCAGCGTTGATTCTGCGGGACAGACTTACAATGAGCAGTTCTTC. It encodes CSVDSAGQTYNEQFF.

The chain has TRBV6-5 and TRBJ1-2, with D hard to call. The germline V and J ends were trimmed by 7 bases and 7 bases, with 19 bases remaining between them. Per germline, CDR1 MNHEY and CDR2 SVGAGI. This CDR3 region has 14 residues. The CDR3 nucleotides read TGTGCCAGCATTTTCGAGGGCTTCCTCGGTGGCTACACCTTC. It translates to CASIFEGFLGGYTF.

V usage is TRBV2 and J usage is TRBJ2-7; perhaps TRBD1 as D (5 bases). The CDR3 loop spans 13 amino acids. Germline CDR1 is SNHLY and CDR2 is FYNNEI. V was trimmed by 7 bases and J by 4 bases, leaving 14 bases between them. The DNA of the CDR3 is TGTGCCAGCAACCACAGGTTAGGGTACGAGCAGTACTTC. Its translation: CASNHRLGYEQYF.